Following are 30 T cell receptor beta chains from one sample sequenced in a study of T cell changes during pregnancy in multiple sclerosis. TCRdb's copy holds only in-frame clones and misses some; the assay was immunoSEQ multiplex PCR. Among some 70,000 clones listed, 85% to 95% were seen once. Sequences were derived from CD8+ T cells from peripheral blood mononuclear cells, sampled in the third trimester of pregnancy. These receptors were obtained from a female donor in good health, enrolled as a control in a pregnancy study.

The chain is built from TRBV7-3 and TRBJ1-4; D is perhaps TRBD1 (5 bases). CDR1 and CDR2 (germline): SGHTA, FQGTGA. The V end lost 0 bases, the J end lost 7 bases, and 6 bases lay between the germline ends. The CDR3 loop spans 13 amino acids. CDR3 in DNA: TGTGCCAGCAGCTTAACGGGGGGTGAAAAACTGTTTTTT. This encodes CASSLTGGEKLFF.

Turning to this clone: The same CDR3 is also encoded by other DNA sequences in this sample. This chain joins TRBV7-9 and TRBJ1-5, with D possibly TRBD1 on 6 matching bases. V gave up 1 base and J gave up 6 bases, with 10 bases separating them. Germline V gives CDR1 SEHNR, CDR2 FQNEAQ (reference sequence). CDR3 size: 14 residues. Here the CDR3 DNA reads TGTGCCAGCAGCTTAGGGGGGCTGGGTCAGCCCCAGCATTTT. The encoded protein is CASSLGGLGQPQHF.

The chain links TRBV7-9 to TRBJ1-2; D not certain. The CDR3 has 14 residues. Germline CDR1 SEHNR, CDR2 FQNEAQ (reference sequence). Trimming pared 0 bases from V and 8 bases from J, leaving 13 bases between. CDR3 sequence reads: CASSLAVKAGGYTF. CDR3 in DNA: TGTGCCAGCAGCTTAGCGGTCAAGGCGGGGGGCTACACCTTC.

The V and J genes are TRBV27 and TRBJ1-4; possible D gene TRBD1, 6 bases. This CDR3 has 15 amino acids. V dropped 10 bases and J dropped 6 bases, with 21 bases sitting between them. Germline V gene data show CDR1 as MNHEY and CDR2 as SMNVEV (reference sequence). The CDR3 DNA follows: TGTGCCACCAAAAGGGGGGGCCCTGGCGATGAAAAACTGTTTTTT. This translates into CATKRGGPGDEKLFF.

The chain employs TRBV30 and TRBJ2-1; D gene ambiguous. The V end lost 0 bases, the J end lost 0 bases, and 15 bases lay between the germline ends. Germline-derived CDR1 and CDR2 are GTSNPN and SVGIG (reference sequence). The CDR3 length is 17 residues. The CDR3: CAWSVSPFLSSYNEQFF. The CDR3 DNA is TGTGCCTGGAGTGTAAGCCCGTTCCTTAGCTCCTACAATGAGCAGTTCTTC.

CDR3 residues: CASSAGTWQDYNYGYTF. The CDR3 nucleotides are TGTGCCAGCAGCGCGGGTACTTGGCAGGACTATAACTATGGCTACACCTTC. This chain joins TRBV7-9 and TRBJ1-2; D call uncertain. The V gene lost 5 bases and the J gene lost 1 base, with 20 bases spanning the gap. In germline, CDR1 is SEHNR, CDR2 FQNEAQ (reference sequence). The CDR3 contains 17 residues.

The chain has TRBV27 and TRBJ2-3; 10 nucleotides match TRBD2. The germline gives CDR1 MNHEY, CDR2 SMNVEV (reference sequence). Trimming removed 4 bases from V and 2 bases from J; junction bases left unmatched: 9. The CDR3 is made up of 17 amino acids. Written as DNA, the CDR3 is TGTGCCAGCAGTTCCCCGCGACTAGCGGGCCTCACAGATACGCAGTATTTT. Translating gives CASSSPRLAGLTDTQYF.

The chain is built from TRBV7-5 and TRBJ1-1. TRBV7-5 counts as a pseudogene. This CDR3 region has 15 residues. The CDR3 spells CARSCGGLRDTEAFF. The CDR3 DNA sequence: TGTGCCAGAAGCTGTGGGGGACTTAGGGACACTGAAGCTTTCTTT.

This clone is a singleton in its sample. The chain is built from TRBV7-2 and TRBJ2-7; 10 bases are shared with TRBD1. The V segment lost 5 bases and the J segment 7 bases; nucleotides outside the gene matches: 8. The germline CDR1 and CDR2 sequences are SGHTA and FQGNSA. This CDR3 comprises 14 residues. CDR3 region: CASSMTGGSGEQYF. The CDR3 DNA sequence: TGTGCCAGCAGCATGACAGGGGGCTCGGGGGAGCAGTACTTC. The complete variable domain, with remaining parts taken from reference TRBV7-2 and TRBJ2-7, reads GAGVSQSPSNKVTEKGKDVELRCDPISGHTALYWYRQSLGQGLEFLIYFQGNSAPDKSGLPSDRFSAERTGGSVSTLTIQRTQQEDSAVYLCASSMTGGSGEQYFGPGTRLTVT.

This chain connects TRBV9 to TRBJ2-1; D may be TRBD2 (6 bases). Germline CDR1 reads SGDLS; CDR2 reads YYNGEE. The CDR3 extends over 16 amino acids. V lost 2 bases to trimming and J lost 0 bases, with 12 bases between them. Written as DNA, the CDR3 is TGTGCCAGCAGCGTTGGCGGGGCCAGCTCCTACAATGAGCAGTTCTTC. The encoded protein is CASSVGGASSYNEQFF.

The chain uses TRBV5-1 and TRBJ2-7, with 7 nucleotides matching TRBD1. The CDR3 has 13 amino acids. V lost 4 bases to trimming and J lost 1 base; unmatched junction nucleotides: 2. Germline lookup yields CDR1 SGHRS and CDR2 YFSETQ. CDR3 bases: TGCGCCAGCAGCACGACAGGGTCCTACGAGCAGTACTTC. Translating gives CASSTTGSYEQYF.

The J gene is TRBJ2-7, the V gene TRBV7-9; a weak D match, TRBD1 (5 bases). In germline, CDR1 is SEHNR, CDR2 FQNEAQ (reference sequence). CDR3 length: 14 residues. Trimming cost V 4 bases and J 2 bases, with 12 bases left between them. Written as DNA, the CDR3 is TGTGCCAGCAGCTCCGCCGACAGCCCCTACGAGCAGTACTTC. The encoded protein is CASSSADSPYEQYF.

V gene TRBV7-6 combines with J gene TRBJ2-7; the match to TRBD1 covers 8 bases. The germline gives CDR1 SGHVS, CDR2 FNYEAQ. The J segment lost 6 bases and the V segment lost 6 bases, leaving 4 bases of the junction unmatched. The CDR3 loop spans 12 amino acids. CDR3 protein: CASSRQGSEQYF. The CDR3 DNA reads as TGTGCCAGCAGTCGACAGGGGTCCGAGCAGTACTTC.

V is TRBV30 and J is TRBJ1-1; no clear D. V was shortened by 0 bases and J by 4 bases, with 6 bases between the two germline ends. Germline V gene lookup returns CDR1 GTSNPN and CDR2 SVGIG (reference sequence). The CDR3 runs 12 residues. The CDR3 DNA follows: TGTGCCTGGAGTGTCACGGGCACTGAAGCTTTCTTT. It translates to CAWSVTGTEAFF.

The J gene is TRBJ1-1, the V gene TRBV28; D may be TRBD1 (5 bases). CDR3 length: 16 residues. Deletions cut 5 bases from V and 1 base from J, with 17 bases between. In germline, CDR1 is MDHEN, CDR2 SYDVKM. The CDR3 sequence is CASSAGLSLGNTEAFF. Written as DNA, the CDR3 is TGTGCCAGCAGTGCAGGGTTAAGTTTGGGGAACACTGAAGCTTTCTTT.

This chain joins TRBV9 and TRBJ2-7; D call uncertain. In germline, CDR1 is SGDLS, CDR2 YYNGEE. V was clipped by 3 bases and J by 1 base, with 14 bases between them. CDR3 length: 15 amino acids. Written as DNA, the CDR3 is TGTGCCAGCAGCGCAGAAGACACCGGTTCCTACGAGCAGTACTTC. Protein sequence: CASSAEDTGSYEQYF.

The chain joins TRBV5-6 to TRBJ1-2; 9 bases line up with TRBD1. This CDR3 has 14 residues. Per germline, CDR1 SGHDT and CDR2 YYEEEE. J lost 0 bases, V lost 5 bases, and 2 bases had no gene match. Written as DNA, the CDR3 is TGTGCCAGCAGGGGGACAGGGCCTAACTATGGCTACACCTTC. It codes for CASRGTGPNYGYTF.

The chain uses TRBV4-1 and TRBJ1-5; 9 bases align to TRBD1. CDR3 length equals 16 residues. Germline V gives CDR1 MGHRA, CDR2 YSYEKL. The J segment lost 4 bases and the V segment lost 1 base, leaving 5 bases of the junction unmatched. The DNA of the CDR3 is TGCGCCAGCAGCCAAGCCCGAGGACAGGGGAATCAGCCCCAGCATTTT. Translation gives CASSQARGQGNQPQHF.

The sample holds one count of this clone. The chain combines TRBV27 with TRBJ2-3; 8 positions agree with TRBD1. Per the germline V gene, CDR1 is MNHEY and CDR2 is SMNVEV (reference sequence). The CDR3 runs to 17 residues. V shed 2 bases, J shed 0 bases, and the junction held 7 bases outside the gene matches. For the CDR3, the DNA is TGTGCCAGCAGTTTACGGACAGGGATGATGAGCACAGATACGCAGTATTTT. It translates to CASSLRTGMMSTDTQYF.

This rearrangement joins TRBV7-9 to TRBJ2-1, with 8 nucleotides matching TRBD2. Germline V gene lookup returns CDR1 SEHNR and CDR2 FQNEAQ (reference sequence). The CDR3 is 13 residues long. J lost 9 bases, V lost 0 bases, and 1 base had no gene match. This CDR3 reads CASSLALAGEQFF. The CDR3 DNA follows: TGTGCCAGCAGCTTAGCTCTAGCGGGTGAGCAGTTCTTC.

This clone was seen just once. This chain's CDR3 is CASSFGTGSSPLHF. The CDR3 nucleotides are TGTGCCAGCAGTTTCGGGACAGGTAGTTCACCCCTCCACTTT. The rearrangement joins TRBV25-1 to TRBJ1-6, with 8 bases that match TRBD1. Germline values: CDR1 MGHDK, CDR2 SYGVNS. The length of the CDR3 is 14 residues. Germline trimming cut 5 bases from V and 9 bases from J; bases unmatched to any gene: 6.

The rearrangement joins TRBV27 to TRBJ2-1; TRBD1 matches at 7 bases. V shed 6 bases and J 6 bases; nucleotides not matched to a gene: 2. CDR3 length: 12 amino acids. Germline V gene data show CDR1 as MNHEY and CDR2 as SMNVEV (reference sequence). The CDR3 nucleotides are TGTGCCAGCAGGACAGGGCCCAATGAGCAGTTCTTC. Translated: CASRTGPNEQFF.

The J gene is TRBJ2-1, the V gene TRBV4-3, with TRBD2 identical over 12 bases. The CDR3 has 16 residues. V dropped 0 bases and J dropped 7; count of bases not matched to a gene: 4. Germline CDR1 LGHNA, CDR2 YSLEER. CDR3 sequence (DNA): TGCGCCAGCAGCCAAGAGCCTAGCGGGGGGGCGAATGAGCAGTTCTTC. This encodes CASSQEPSGGANEQFF.

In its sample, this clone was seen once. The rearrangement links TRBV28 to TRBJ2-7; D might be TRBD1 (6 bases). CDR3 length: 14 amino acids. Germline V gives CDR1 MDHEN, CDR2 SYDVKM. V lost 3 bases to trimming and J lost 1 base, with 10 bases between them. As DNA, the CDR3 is TGTGCCAGCAGTTTCCAGGGGCCATCCTACGAGCAGTACTTC. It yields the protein CASSFQGPSYEQYF.

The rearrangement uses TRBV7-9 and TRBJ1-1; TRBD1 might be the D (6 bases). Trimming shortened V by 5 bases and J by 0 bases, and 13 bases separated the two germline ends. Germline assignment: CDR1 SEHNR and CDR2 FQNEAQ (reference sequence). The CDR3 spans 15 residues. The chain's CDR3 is CASSGQGNLNTEAFF. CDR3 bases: TGTGCCAGCAGCGGCCAGGGGAATTTGAACACTGAAGCTTTCTTT.

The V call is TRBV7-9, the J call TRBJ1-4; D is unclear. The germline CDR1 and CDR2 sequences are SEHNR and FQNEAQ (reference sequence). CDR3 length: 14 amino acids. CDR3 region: CASVRGATNEKLFF. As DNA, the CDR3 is TGTGCGTCCGTTCGGGGTGCAACTAATGAAAAACTGTTTTTT. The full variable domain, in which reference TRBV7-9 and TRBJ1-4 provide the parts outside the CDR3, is DTGVSQNPRHKITKRGQNVTFRCDPISEHNRLYWYRQTLGQGPEFLTYFQNEAQLEKSRLLSDRFSAERPKGSFSTLEIQRTEQGDSAMYLCASVRGATNEKLFFGSGTQLSVL.

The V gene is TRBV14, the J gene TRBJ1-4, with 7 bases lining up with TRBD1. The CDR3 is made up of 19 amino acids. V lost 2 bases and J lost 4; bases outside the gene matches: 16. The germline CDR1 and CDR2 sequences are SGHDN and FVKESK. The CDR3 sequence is CASSQFPGQARLNNEKLFF. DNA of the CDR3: TGTGCCAGCAGCCAATTCCCAGGACAGGCACGCCTGAATAATGAAAAACTGTTTTTT.

Written as DNA, the CDR3 is TGTGCCAGCATACACCCCGGGAGATTAACTTATAGCAATCAGCCCCAGCATTTT. Translating gives CASIHPGRLTYSNQPQHF. The chain combines TRBV21-1 with TRBJ1-5. TRBV21-1 is flagged as a pseudogene. The CDR3 totals 18 residues.

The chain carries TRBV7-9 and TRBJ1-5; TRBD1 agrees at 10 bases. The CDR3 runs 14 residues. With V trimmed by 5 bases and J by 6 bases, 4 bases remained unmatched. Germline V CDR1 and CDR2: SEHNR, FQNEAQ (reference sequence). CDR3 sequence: CASSRQGAGQPQHF. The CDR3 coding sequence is TGTGCCAGCAGCCGACAGGGGGCGGGTCAGCCCCAGCATTTT.

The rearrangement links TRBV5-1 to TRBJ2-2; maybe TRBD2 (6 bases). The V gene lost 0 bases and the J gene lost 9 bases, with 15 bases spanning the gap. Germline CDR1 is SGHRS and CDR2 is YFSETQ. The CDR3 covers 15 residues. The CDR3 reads CASSLDRGVLRELFF. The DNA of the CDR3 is TGCGCCAGCAGCTTGGATCGCGGGGTACTACGGGAGCTGTTTTTT.